Listed here is a single TCR beta chain. Its antigen is still unknown. The data were taken from a study of T cells in localized non-small cell lung cancer. Only in-frame clones appear in the TCRdb table, and some are missing; sequencing was by immunoSEQ multiplex PCR. The sample yields about 17,000 clones, around 83% seen once. Broader study findings: Tumor samples were not multi-region, leaving intratumor heterogeneity unexcluded.

Sequencing was performed on peripheral blood, taken before any cancer treatment. The clonotype was recovered from a male donor older than 55 with stage III lung adenocarcinoma.

In DNA, the CDR3 is TGCAGCGTTGCGGGGGCGGGGTATGGCTACACCTTC. Residues: CSVAGAGYGYTF. This sequence joins TRBV29-1 and TRBJ1-2; maybe TRBD1 (6 bases). CDR1 and CDR2 from the germline V gene are SQVTM and ANQGSEA. The CDR3 length is 12 residues. With 4 bases removed from V and 5 bases from J, the gap between germline ends came to 11 bases.